The rows below give T cell receptor beta chains drawn from one sample of a study of blood T cell repertoires in COVID-19. Clones were sequenced by immunoSEQ multiplex PCR, and TCRdb holds only the in-frame ones, with some missing. The profile shows some 45,000 clones, around 80% of them singletons. The sequenced material came from peripheral blood. Receptor source: a man aged 55 to 69 with acute or convalescent COVID-19. CDR3s include the opening cysteine and the closing phenylalanine or tryptophan.

V gene: TRBV19; CDR3 protein: CASRRGGPGEQFF
V gene: TRBV5-1; CDR3 protein: CASSPGTGVTDTQYF
V gene: TRBV6-5; CDR3 protein: CASSLDRLTGELFF
V gene: TRBV5-1; CDR3 protein: CASSSTSGQETQYF
V gene: TRBV3-1/TRBV3-2; CDR3 protein: CASSLFRDRGTQETQYF
V gene: TRBV21-1; CDR3 protein: CASSKPYRGQSPLHF
V gene: TRBV27; CDR3 protein: CASSLSPTGMSQPQHF
V gene: TRBV30; CDR3 protein: CAWKTGRRSYNSPLHF
V gene: TRBV18; CDR3 protein: CASSRTGDTYEQYF
V gene: TRBV9; CDR3 protein: CASSPWDRDETQYF
V gene: TRBV6-5; CDR3 protein: CASGMDLNTEAFF
V gene: TRBV10-3; CDR3 protein: CATRLDRYTF
V gene: TRBV3-1/TRBV3-2; CDR3 protein: CASSRKSGGLYSYEQYF
V gene: TRBV9; CDR3 protein: CASSVEGAPGGYTF
V gene: TRBV7-2; CDR3 protein: CASSSNRQSYEQYF
V gene: TRBV4-1; CDR3 protein: CASSQGGLAGKIYGYTF
V gene: TRBV10-3; CDR3 protein: CAIRGTGSNSPLHF
V gene: TRBV12-5; CDR3 protein: CASGLWGGETQYF
V gene: TRBV5-1; CDR3 protein: CASSLAGRGGDTQYF
V gene: TRBV7-8; CDR3 protein: CASSSTIRGGHADTQYF
V gene: TRBV19; CDR3 protein: CASSIDRGLGGYTF
V gene: TRBV7-9; CDR3 protein: CASSLVGAGTGSYEQYF
V gene: TRBV5-1; CDR3 protein: CASSPADRTSGGAYEQFF
V gene: TRBV30; CDR3 protein: CAWRSGTGLHGYTF
V gene: TRBV19; CDR3 protein: CASERGISGNTIYF
V gene: TRBV19; CDR3 protein: CASSTTGEGQPQHF
V gene: TRBV5-8; CDR3 protein: CASSLDRADVGEDGYTF
V gene: TRBV2; CDR3 protein: CASSDQINTEAFF
V gene: TRBV6-2/TRBV6-3; CDR3 protein: CASSVLYNEQFF
V gene: TRBV18; CDR3 protein: CASSPPSTVNTGELFF
V gene: TRBV7-9; CDR3 protein: CASSPRTAAYEQYF
V gene: TRBV2; CDR3 protein: CASSPDWNTEAFF
V gene: TRBV6-6; CDR3 protein: CASSPKDMKNTEAFF
V gene: TRBV19; CDR3 protein: CASRGQGEYEQYF
V gene: TRBV7-2; CDR3 protein: CASSIGQNPGNTIYF
V gene: TRBV7-9; CDR3 protein: CASSLDIRGEQFF